The next 20 T cell receptor beta chains were all read from a single sample in a study of post-analysis software for immune sequencing data (dated by TCRdb to about 2015). Findings and caveats that apply to the study as a whole: Patients showed significantly higher frequencies than controls for about 5 TRBV segments, among them TRBV5-6, TRBV5-1 and TRBV20-1.

To prepare the library, PCR was applied. Sequencing took place on an Illumina HiSeq 2500. To reduce PCR and sequencing biases, unique molecular identifiers were incorporated into the TCR beta cDNA libraries. Clones were called with MiXCR by TCRdb after fastp trimmed the public reads at Q25, and only in-frame beta chains were retained. Under each unique CDR3 protein, matching rows form one entry showing the most common genes and DNA. The sample yields hundreds of thousands of distinct CDR3 sequences; roughly 45% were counted once. The top ten clonotypes cover 9% to 14% of the sample. The antigens these receptors bind are not known. The sample was blood. These receptors were collected from a girl under 18 with multiple sclerosis.

This chain links TRBV4-2 with TRBJ2-1, with D tentatively TRBD2 (5 bases). The germline gives CDR1 LGHNA, CDR2 YNFKEQ. V was cut by 0 bases and J by 7 bases, with 19 bases left in between. This CDR3 has 17 amino acids. The CDR3 DNA follows: TGTGCCAGCAGCCAAGAGGTTAATCCGAGTCAGCGGAATGAGCAGTTCTTC. It specifies CASSQEVNPSQRNEQFF.

V is TRBV30 and J is TRBJ1-5; D gene ambiguous. Germline CDR1 is GTSNPN and CDR2 is SVGIG (reference sequence). The CDR3 loop spans 14 amino acids. With 3 bases removed from V and 3 bases from J, the gap between germline ends came to 12 bases. This CDR3 is CAWSPGRTNQPQHF. In DNA, the CDR3 is TGTGCCTGGAGCCCTGGACGGACCAATCAGCCCCAGCATTTT.

This clonotype has just a few counts. V and J are TRBV5-1 and TRBJ2-7; 7 bases are shared with TRBD1. V shed 4 bases and J 5 bases; nucleotides not matched to a gene: 6. The CDR3 has 13 residues. Germline assignment: CDR1 SGHRS and CDR2 YFSETQ. CDR3 bases: TGCGCCAGCAGCCATCGGACAGGCGACGAGCAGTACTTC. Amino acids: CASSHRTGDEQYF.

This chain connects TRBV2 to TRBJ2-1; 11 bases line up with TRBD2. Looked up from germline, CDR1 is SNHLY and CDR2 is FYNNEI. J gave up 7 bases and V 6 bases, and 5 bases lay outside the gene matches. CDR3 length: 14 amino acids. CDR3 nucleotides: TGTGCCAGCAGGGCGTCTAGCGGGGGGAATGAGCAGTTCTTC. Its protein product is CASRASSGGNEQFF.

The V gene is TRBV28, the J gene TRBJ1-5; D may be TRBD1 (5 bases). Germline lookup yields CDR1 MDHEN and CDR2 SYDVKM. The CDR3 spans 15 residues. Trimming took 4 bases from V and 2 from J, leaving 12 bases between them. The CDR3 region is CASSSGGGGNQPQHF. The CDR3 region has the DNA TGTGCCAGCAGTTCAGGTGGGGGAGGCAATCAGCCCCAGCATTTT.

The chain couples TRBV29-1 to TRBJ2-4, with a tentative D call TRBD1 (5 bases). TRBJ2-5 matches the DNA end more closely, so the J call is doubtful. This CDR3 is built from 12 residues. The V gene's germline CDR1 is SQVTM and CDR2 ANQGSEA. Here the CDR3 reads CSVERGRETQYF. In DNA, the CDR3 is TGCAGCGTTGAAAGGGGTAGAGAGACCCAGTACTTC.

This sequence joins TRBV29-1 and TRBJ1-1; 7 bases line up with TRBD1. The V gene end was trimmed by 6 bases and the J gene end by 5 bases; junction bases not matched to a gene: 12. Germline V gene sequence: CDR1 SQVTM, CDR2 ANQGSEA. CDR3 length: 14 amino acids. The CDR3 sequence is CSVNRGDSRTEAFF. CDR3 nucleotide sequence: TGCAGCGTCAACAGGGGCGATAGTCGGACTGAAGCTTTCTTT. Full variable domain (outside the CDR3, taken from reference TRBV29-1 and TRBJ1-1): SAVISQKPSRDICQRGTSLTIQCQVDSQVTMMFWYRQQPGQSLTLIATANQGSEATYESGFVIDKFPISRPNLTFSTLTVSNMSPEDSSIYLCSVNRGDSRTEAFFGQGTRLTVV.

V gene TRBV7-9 combines with J gene TRBJ1-2; the match to TRBD1 covers 7 bases. V dropped 5 bases and J dropped 0; count of bases not matched to a gene: 6. This CDR3 comprises 15 residues. CDR1 and CDR2 (germline): SEHNR, FQNEAQ (reference sequence). The DNA for the CDR3 is TGTGCCAGCAGCCCCGAGACAGGGTCTAACTATGGCTACACCTTC. The encoded protein is CASSPETGSNYGYTF.

This clonotype has only a few counts. This rearrangement joins TRBV29-1 to TRBJ2-1; 14 positions match TRBD2. The ends lost 7 bases at V and 15 bases at J; junction bases unmatched: 11. Germline loops: CDR1 SQVTM, CDR2 ANQGSEA. CDR3 length: 13 residues. The CDR3 nucleotides are TGCAGCGCCCTGACTAGCGGGAGGGCCAATCGGTTCTTC. Its protein product is CSALTSGRANRFF.

Only a few counts were recorded for this clonotype. The J gene is TRBJ2-7, the V gene TRBV6-1; D is possibly TRBD1 (6 bases). Germline assignment: CDR1 MNHNS and CDR2 SASEGT. The CDR3 runs to 15 residues. V lost 4 bases, J lost 3 bases, and 16 bases lay in between. The CDR3 sequence is CASSALQGVGYEQYF. The CDR3 DNA reads as TGTGCCAGCAGTGCATTACAGGGAGTGGGCTACGAGCAGTACTTC.

The chain is built from TRBV6-6 and TRBJ1-5; D is unresolved. The length of the CDR3 is 14 residues. Germline V CDR1 and CDR2: MNHNY, SVGAGI (reference sequence). V was cut by 6 bases and J by 3 bases, with 12 bases left in between. The CDR3 DNA is TGTGCCAGCAGGACCTTCTCTAACAATCAGCCCCAGCATTTT. Translation gives CASRTFSNNQPQHF.

This clonotype has just a few counts. The genes are TRBV9 and TRBJ2-3; 9 nucleotides align to TRBD1. Germline loops: CDR1 SGDLS, CDR2 YYNGEE. The CDR3 extends over 15 amino acids. The trim removed 0 bases at V and 6 bases at J, leaving 5 bases unmatched. CDR3 sequence: CASSVAGTGSDTQYF. The CDR3 DNA is TGTGCCAGCAGCGTAGCAGGGACAGGGTCGGATACGCAGTATTTT.

J is TRBJ2-1 and V is TRBV6-1, with TRBD2 matching 9 bases. The CDR3 is 14 amino acids. Germline V lookup: CDR1 MNHNS, CDR2 SASEGT. V gave up 5 bases and J gave up 12 bases; unmatched junction bases: 11. The CDR3: CASSLRASGMGQFF. The DNA of the CDR3 is TGTGCCAGCAGTTTGAGGGCTAGCGGGATGGGGCAGTTCTTC.

This sequence joins TRBV10-3 and TRBJ2-1, with a weak D call TRBD1 (6 bases). The CDR3 has 12 amino acids. Trimming pared 2 bases from V and 9 bases from J, leaving 8 bases between. The germline gives CDR1 ENHRY, CDR2 SYGVKD. The CDR3 DNA is TGTGCCATCAGTGAGAGAGGGGGTGAGCAGTTCTTC. This codes for CAISERGGEQFF.

This chain connects TRBV27 to TRBJ1-1; D ambiguous. The germline V gene encodes CDR1 MNHEY and CDR2 SMNVEV (reference sequence). The V gene lost 5 bases and the J gene lost 7 bases, with 23 bases spanning the gap. This CDR3 comprises 16 residues. CDR3 sequence: CASSTYPVQVPLEAFF. In nucleotides, the CDR3 is TGTGCCAGCAGTACCTACCCTGTTCAGGTACCTCTTGAAGCTTTCTTT.

This chain connects TRBV20-1 to TRBJ2-7; 7 bases agree with TRBD2. The germline V gene has CDR1 DFQATT and CDR2 SNEGSKA (reference sequence). J gave up 4 bases and V 6 bases, and 9 bases lay outside the gene matches. The CDR3 consists of 13 residues. Here the CDR3 reads CSAPSGTTYEQYF. The CDR3 nucleotides are TGCAGTGCCCCAAGCGGGACCACTTACGAGCAGTACTTC.

This clonotype has a handful of counts. The gene calls are TRBV24-1 and TRBJ2-1; 8 nucleotides line up with TRBD2. The V segment lost 3 bases and the J segment 0 bases; nucleotides outside the gene matches: 21. The germline CDR1 and CDR2 sequences are KGHDR and SFDVKD. CDR3 length: 22 amino acids. CDR3 in DNA: TGTGCCACCAGTGATCCCCAGGGCGGGGGTCTAAAAAGCGGGAGCTCCTACAATGAGCAGTTCTTC. Translation gives CATSDPQGGGLKSGSSYNEQFF.

This clonotype was detected only a few times. This chain links TRBV29-1 with TRBJ2-1; 11 bases agree with TRBD1. The CDR3 has 12 amino acids. Germline V lookup: CDR1 SQVTM, CDR2 ANQGSEA. J lost 9 bases, V lost 6 bases, and 4 bases had no gene match. The CDR3 reads CSVDRGQGEQFF. DNA for the CDR3: TGCAGCGTGGACAGGGGGCAGGGTGAGCAGTTCTTC.

The chain uses TRBV5-1 and TRBJ1-1; TRBD1 matches 8 bases. The CDR3 is made up of 14 amino acids. Trimming took 1 base from V and 5 from J; bases not matched to a gene: 4. Germline V CDR1 and CDR2: SGHRS, YFSETQ. This chain's CDR3 is CASSLIRGRTEAFF. The CDR3 nucleotides are TGCGCCAGCAGCTTGATCAGGGGGCGGACTGAAGCTTTCTTT. Full variable domain (outside the CDR3, taken from reference TRBV5-1 and TRBJ1-1): KAGVTQTPRYLIKTRGQQVTLSCSPISGHRSVSWYQQTPGQGLQFLFEYFSETQRNKGNFPGRFSGRQFSNSRSEMNVSTLELGDSALYLCASSLIRGRTEAFFGQGTRLTVV.

This clonotype was observed at least ten times. This chain joins TRBV3-1 and TRBJ2-7; 9 bases align to TRBD1. The CDR3 has 13 residues. The germline CDR1 and CDR2 sequences are LGHDT and YNNKEL (reference sequence). J lost 3 bases, V lost 4 bases, and 1 base had no gene match. The chain's CDR3 is CASSPTGGYEQYF. In DNA form, the CDR3 reads TGTGCCAGCAGCCCGACAGGGGGCTACGAGCAGTACTTC.